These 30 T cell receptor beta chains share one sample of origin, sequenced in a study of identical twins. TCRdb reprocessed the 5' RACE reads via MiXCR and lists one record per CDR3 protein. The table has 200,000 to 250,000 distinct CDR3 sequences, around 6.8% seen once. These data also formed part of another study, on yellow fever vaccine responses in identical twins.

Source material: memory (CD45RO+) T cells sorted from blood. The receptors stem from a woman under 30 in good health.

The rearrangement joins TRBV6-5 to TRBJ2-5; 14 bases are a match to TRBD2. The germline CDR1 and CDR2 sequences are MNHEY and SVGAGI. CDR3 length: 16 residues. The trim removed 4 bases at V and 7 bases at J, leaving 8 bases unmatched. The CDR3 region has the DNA TGTGCCAGCAGTTCCCCCCTGACTAGCGGGGGGGGGACCCAGTACTTC. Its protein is CASSSPLTSGGGTQYF.

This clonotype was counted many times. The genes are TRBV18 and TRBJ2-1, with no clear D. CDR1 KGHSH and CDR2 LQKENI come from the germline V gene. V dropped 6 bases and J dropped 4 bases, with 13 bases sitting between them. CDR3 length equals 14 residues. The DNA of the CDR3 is TGTGCCAGCTCCCGACGGCAGGAATACAATGAGCAGTTCTTC. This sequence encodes CASSRRQEYNEQFF.

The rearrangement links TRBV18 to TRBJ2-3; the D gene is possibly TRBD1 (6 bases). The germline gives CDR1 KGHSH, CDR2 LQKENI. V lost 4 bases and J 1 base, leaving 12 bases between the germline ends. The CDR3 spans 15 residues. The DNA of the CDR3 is TGTGCCAGCTCACGGTACAGGGATGGCACAGATACGCAGTATTTT. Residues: CASSRYRDGTDTQYF.

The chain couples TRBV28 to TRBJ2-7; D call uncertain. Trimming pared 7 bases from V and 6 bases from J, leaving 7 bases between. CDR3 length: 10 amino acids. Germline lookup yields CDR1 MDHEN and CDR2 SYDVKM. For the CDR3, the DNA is TGTGCCAGCACCGCCGCCGAGCAGTACTTC. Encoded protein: CASTAAEQYF. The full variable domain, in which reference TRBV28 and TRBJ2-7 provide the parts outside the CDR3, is DVKVTQSSRYLVKRTGEKVFLECVQDMDHENMFWYRQDPGLGLRLIYFSYDVKMKEKGDIPEGYSVSREKKERFSLILESASTNQTSMYLCASTAAEQYFGPGTRLTVT.

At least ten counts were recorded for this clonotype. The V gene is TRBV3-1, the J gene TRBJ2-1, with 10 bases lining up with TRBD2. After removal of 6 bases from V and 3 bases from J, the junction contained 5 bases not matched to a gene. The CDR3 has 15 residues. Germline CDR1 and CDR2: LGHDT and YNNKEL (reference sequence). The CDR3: CASRETSGVYNEQFF. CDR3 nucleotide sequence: TGTGCCAGCAGGGAAACTAGCGGGGTCTACAATGAGCAGTTCTTC.

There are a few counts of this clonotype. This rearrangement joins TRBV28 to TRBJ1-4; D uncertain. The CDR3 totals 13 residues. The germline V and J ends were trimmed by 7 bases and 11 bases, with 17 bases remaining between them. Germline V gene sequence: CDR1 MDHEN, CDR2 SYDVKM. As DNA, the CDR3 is TGTGCCAGCACCCCCCCAGGAGCGGTGAAACTGTTTTTT. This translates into CASTPPGAVKLFF.

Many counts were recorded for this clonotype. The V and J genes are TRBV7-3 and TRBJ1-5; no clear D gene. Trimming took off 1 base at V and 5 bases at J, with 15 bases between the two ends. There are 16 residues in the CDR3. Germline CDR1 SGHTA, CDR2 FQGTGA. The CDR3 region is CASSLSNRQDYQPQHF. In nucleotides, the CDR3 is TGTGCCAGCAGCTTAAGTAACCGGCAGGACTATCAGCCCCAGCATTTT. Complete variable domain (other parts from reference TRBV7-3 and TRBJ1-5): GAGVSQTPSNKVTEKGKYVELRCDPISGHTALYWYRQSLGQGPEFLIYFQGTGAADDSGLPNDRFFAVRPEGSVSTLKIQRTERGDSAVYLCASSLSNRQDYQPQHFGDGTRLSIL.

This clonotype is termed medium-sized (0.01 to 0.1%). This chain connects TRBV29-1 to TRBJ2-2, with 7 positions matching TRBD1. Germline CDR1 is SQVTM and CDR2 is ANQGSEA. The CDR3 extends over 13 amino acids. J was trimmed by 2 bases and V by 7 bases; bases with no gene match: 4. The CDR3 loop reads CSARDSNTGELFF. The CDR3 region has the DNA TGCAGCGCCCGGGACAGTAACACCGGGGAGCTGTTTTTT.

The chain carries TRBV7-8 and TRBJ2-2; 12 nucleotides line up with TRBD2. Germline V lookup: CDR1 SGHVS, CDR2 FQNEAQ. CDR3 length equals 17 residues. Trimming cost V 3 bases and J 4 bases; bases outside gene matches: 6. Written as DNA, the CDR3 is TGTGCCAGCAGCTTTCCTAGCGGGAGGGTGGGCACCGGGGAGCTGTTTTTT. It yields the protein CASSFPSGRVGTGELFF.

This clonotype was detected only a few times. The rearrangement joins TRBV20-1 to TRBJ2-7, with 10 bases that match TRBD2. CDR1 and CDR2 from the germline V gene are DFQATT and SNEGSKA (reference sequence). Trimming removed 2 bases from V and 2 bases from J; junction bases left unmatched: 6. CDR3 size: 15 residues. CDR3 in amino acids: CSARTSGIFTYEQYF. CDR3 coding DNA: TGCAGTGCTAGAACTAGCGGGATTTTTACCTACGAGCAGTACTTC.

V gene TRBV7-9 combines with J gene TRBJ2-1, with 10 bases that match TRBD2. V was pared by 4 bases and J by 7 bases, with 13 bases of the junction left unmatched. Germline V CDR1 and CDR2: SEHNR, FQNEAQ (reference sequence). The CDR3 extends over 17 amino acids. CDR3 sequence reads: CASSWARAGGPRNEQFF. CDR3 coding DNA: TGTGCCAGCAGCTGGGCTAGAGCGGGGGGGCCGAGAAATGAGCAGTTCTTC.

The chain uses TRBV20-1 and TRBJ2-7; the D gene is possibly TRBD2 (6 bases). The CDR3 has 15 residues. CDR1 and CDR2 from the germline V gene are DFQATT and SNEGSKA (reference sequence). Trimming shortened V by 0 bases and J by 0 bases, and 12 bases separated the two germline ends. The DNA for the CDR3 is TGCAGTGCTAGAGAAGGGAGCGGGTTCTCCTACGAGCAGTACTTC. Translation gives CSAREGSGFSYEQYF.

The CDR3 sequence: CSAAGGEGAYNEQFF. DNA of the CDR3: TGCAGTGCCGCCGGAGGGGAGGGGGCCTACAATGAGCAGTTCTTC. V usage is TRBV20-1 and J usage is TRBJ2-1; possible D gene TRBD2, 7 bases. Germline values: CDR1 DFQATT, CDR2 SNEGSKA (reference sequence). Trimming shortened V by 6 bases and J by 2 bases, and 17 bases separated the two germline ends. The CDR3 spans 15 residues.

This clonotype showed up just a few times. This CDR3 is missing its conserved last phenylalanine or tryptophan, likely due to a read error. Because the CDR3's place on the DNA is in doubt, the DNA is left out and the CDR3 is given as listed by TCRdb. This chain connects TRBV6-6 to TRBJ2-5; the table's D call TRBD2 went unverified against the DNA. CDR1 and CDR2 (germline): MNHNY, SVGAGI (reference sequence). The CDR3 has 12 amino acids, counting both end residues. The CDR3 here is CASSVGTSGIIV.

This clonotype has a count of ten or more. The CDR3 sequence: CASSQTTSGSYRGSYNEQFF. The CDR3 DNA reads TGCGCCAGCAGCCAAACGACTAGCGGGAGCTACCGAGGCTCCTACAATGAGCAGTTCTTC. The chain has TRBV4-3 and TRBJ2-1; 12 bases match TRBD2. V gave up 2 bases and J gave up 0 bases; unmatched junction bases: 11. Per germline, CDR1 LGHNA and CDR2 YSLEER. The CDR3 extends over 20 amino acids.

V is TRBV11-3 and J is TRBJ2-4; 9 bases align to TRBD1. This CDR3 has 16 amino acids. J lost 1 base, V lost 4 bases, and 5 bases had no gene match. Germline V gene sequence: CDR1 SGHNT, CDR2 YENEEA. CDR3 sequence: CASSSNRGLAKNIQYF. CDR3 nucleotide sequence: TGTGCCAGCAGCTCAAACAGGGGGCTGGCCAAAAACATTCAGTACTTC. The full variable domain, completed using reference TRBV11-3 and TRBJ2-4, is EAGVVQSPRYKIIEKKQPVAFWCNPISGHNTLYWYLQNLGQGPELLIRYENEEAVDDSQLPKDRFSAERLKGVDSTLKIQPAELGDSAVYLCASSSNRGLAKNIQYFGAGTRLSVL.

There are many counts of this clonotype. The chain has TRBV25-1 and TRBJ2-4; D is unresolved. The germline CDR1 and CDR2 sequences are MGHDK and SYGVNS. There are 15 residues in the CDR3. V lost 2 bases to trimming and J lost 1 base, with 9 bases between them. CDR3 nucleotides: TGTGCCAGCAGTGAAGGGTTTCCGGCCAAAAACATTCAGTACTTC. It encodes CASSEGFPAKNIQYF.

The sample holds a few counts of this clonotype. In DNA, the CDR3 is TGTGCCAGCAGCCGTTGGACTAGCGGGAGGAGAGAAGAGACCCAGTACTTC. Translation gives CASSRWTSGRREETQYF. The chain couples TRBV11-2 to TRBJ2-5; 14 bases agree with TRBD2. The CDR3 is made up of 17 amino acids. Germline lookup yields CDR1 SGHAT and CDR2 FQNNGV. V was pared by 5 bases and J by 3 bases, with 8 bases of the junction left unmatched.

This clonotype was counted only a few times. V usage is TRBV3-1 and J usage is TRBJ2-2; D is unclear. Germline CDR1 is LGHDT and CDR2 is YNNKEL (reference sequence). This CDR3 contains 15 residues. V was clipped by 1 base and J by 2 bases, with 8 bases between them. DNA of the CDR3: TGTGCCAGCAGCCAAGTTAACTCTAACACCGGGGAGCTGTTTTTT. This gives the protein CASSQVNSNTGELFF.

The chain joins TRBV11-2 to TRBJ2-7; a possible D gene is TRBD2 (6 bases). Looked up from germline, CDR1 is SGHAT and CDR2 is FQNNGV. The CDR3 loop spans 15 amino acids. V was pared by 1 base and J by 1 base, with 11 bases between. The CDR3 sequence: CASSLGLAASYEQYF. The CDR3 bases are TGTGCCAGCAGCTTAGGTTTAGCGGCATCCTACGAGCAGTACTTC.

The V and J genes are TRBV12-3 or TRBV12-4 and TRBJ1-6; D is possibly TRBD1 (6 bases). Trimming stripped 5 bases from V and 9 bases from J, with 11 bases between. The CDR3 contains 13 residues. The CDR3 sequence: CASSRGAGSPLHF. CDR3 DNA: TGTGCCAGCAGTCGGGGGGCCGGTTCACCCCTCCACTTT.

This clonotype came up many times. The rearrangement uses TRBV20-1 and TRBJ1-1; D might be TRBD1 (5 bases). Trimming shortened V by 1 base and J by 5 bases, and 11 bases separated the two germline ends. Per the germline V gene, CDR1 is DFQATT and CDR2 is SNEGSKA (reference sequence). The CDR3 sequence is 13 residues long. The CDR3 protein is CSARAQGGTEAFF. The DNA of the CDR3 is TGCAGTGCTAGAGCCCAGGGTGGGACTGAAGCTTTCTTT.

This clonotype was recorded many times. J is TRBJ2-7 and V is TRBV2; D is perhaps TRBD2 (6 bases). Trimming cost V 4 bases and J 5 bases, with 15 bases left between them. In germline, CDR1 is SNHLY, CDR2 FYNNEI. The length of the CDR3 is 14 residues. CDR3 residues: CASSVEGPVHEQYF. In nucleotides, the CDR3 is TGTGCCAGCAGTGTGGAGGGGCCTGTTCACGAGCAGTACTTC.

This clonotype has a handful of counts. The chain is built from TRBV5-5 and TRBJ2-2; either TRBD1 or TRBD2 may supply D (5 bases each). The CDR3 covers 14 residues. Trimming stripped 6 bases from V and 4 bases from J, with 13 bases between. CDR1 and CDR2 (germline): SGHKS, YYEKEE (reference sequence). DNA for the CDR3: TGTGCCAGCACGTTCACCGGGACCACCGGGGAGCTGTTTTTT. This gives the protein CASTFTGTTGELFF.

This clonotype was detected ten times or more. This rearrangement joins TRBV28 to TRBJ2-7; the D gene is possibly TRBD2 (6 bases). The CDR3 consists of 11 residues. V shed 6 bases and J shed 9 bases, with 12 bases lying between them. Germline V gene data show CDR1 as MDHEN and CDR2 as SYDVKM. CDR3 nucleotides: TGTGCCAGCAGCCCTAGCGTCGGGCAGTACTTC. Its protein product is CASSPSVGQYF.

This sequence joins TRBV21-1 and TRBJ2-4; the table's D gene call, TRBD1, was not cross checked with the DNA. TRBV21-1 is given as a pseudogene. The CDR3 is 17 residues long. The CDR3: CASSLPRDSLAKNIQYF. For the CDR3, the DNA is TGTGCCAGCAGCCTCCCTAGAGACAGTCTAGCCAAAAACATTCAGTACTTC.

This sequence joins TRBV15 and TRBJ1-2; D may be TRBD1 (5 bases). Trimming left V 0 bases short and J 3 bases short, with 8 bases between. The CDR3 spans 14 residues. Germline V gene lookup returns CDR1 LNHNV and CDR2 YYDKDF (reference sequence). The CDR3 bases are TGTGCCACCAGCAGAGATGGACAACACTATGGCTACACCTTC. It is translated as CATSRDGQHYGYTF.

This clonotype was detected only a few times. Written as DNA, the CDR3 is TGTGCCAGGCGGCCGGGACAGAGCACAGATACGCAGTATTTT. Translation: CARRPGQSTDTQYF. V is TRBV2 and J is TRBJ2-3; 7 nucleotides align to TRBD1. In germline, CDR1 is SNHLY, CDR2 FYNNEI. CDR3 size: 14 residues. The V gene end was trimmed by 9 bases and the J gene end by 0 bases; junction bases not matched to a gene: 6.

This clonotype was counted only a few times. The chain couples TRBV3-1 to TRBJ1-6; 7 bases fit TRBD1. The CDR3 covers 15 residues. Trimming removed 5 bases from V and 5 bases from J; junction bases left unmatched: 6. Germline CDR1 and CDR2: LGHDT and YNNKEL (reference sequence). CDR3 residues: CASSNTGVHNSPLHF. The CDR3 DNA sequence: TGTGCCAGCAGCAATACAGGGGTCCATAATTCACCCCTCCACTTT.

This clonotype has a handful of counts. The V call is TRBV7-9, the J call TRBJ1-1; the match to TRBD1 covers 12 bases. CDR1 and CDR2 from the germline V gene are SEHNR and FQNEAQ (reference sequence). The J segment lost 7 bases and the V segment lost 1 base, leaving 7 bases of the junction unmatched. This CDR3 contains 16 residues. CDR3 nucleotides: TGTGCCAGCAGCTTAGGGGACAGGGGGCGTAAGGATGAAGCTTTCTTT. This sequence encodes CASSLGDRGRKDEAFF.